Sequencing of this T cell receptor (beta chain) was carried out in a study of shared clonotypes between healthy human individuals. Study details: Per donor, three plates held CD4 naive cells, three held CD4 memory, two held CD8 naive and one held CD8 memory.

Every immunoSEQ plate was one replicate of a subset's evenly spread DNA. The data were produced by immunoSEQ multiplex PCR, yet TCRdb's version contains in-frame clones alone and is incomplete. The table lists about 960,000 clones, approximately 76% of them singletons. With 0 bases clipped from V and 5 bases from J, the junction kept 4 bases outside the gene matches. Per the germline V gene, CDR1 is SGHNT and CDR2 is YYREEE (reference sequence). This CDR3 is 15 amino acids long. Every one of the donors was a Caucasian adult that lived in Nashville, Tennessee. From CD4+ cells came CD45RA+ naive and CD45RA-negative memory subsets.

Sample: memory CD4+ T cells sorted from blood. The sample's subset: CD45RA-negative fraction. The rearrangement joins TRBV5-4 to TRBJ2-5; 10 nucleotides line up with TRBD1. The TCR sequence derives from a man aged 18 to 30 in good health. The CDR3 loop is CASSLGGQGKETQYF. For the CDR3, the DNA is TGTGCCAGCAGCTTGGGGGGACAGGGGAAGGAGACCCAGTACTTC.